This T cell receptor beta chain originates from a study of shared clonotypes between healthy human individuals. Study-level background: Per-donor plates numbered three CD4 naive, three CD4 memory, two CD8 naive and one CD8 memory. Overall study findings and caveats: Memory subsets had estimated richness that was generally smaller than that of naive subsets.

A remark on this clone: Its antigen is undetermined.

The data were produced by immunoSEQ multiplex PCR, yet TCRdb's version contains in-frame clones alone and is incomplete. Of about 1 million clones listed, around four fifths were seen once; the top ten hold approximately 1.5%. Trimming pared 3 bases from V and 7 bases from J, leaving 13 bases between. The germline V gene has CDR1 GTSNPN and CDR2 SVGIG (reference sequence). The CDR3 runs to 12 residues. CD4+ cell separation produced CD45RA+ naive and CD45RA-negative memory subsets. The receptor was derived from a man aged 18 to 30 in good health. This chain uses TRBV30 with TRBJ2-7, with no clear D. The sample was memory CD4+ T cells sorted from blood. Subset of the sample: CD45RA-negative fraction. In DNA, the CDR3 is TGTGCCTGGAGCCCTCCAAGATTGGAGCAGTACTTC. Amino acids: CAWSPPRLEQYF.